This passage covers 8 T cell receptor beta chains from one sample sequenced in a study of blood T cells in healthy people across ages. It was with a sample-barcoded 5' primer and a J-beta primer mix that a second PCR of about 6 to 12 cycles was run. From the 5' RACE reads, TCRdb called clonotypes with MiXCR, one entry per CDR3 protein. The data hold about 1.8 million distinct CDR3 sequences, with less than 50% observed a single time. The sequencing input was blood. These receptors all come from a woman aged 40 to 49 in good health.

The J gene is TRBJ2-5, the V gene TRBV5-6; 10 bases are shared with TRBD1. CDR1 and CDR2 from the germline V gene are SGHDT and YYEEEE. The CDR3 loop spans 15 amino acids. V shed 4 bases, J shed 11 bases, and the junction held 14 bases outside the gene matches. The CDR3 bases are TGTGCCAGCAGCCTCCCAGGGACAGGGGCGGATGAGCAGTACTTC. Amino acid sequence: CASSLPGTGADEQYF.

The chain combines TRBV29-1 with TRBJ1-1; a weak D match, TRBD1 (6 bases). V was trimmed by 6 bases and J by 1 base, leaving 15 bases between them. The germline gives CDR1 SQVTM, CDR2 ANQGSEA. The CDR3 is made up of 14 amino acids. CDR3 coding DNA: TGCAGCGTAGATTCGGGACACCCGAACACTGAAGCTTTCTTT. Translated: CSVDSGHPNTEAFF.

This clonotype was seen just once. The chain employs TRBV5-5 and TRBJ1-2; 9 nucleotides match TRBD1. V lost 2 bases to trimming and J lost 2 bases; unmatched junction nucleotides: 10. This CDR3 contains 17 residues. Germline V lookup: CDR1 SGHKS, CDR2 YYEKEE (reference sequence). CDR3 DNA: TGTGCCAGCAGCTTTACAGGGGGCTCTTCCACGAACTATGGCTACACCTTC. Translated, it gives CASSFTGGSSTNYGYTF.

This clonotype has only a few counts. CDR3 residues: CASSLAARGDEQFF. Written as DNA, the CDR3 is TGTGCCAGCAGCTTAGCCGCTAGGGGGGATGAGCAGTTCTTC. The J gene is TRBJ2-1, the V gene TRBV7-2; D might be TRBD1 or TRBD2, each matching 6 bases. This CDR3 contains 14 residues. The germline CDR1 and CDR2 sequences are SGHTA and FQGNSA. V was shortened by 0 bases and J by 8 bases, with 11 bases between the two germline ends.

This rearrangement joins TRBV20-1 to TRBJ2-5; TRBD2 matches 8 bases. Germline trimming cut 4 bases from V and 3 bases from J; bases unmatched to any gene: 16. The germline CDR1 and CDR2 sequences are DFQATT and SNEGSKA (reference sequence). This CDR3 has 17 amino acids. Here the CDR3 DNA reads TGCAGTGCTAACGACGCCCGTATTGGTAGCGGGAAAGAGACCCAGTACTTC. Amino acids: CSANDARIGSGKETQYF.

The table lists this clonotype with a few counts. V gene TRBV27 combines with J gene TRBJ2-5; D unresolved. Trimming shortened V by 6 bases and J by 4 bases, and 12 bases separated the two germline ends. Germline CDR1 reads MNHEY; CDR2 reads SMNVEV (reference sequence). This CDR3 is built from 13 residues. The CDR3 protein is CASSRAAVETQYF. CDR3 nucleotides: TGTGCCAGCAGCCGGGCAGCCGTAGAGACCCAGTACTTC.

This chain uses TRBV20-1 with TRBJ2-7, with TRBD1 matching over 8 bases. The J call is uncertain, as TRBJ2-5 better fits the DNA end. Germline CDR1 and CDR2: DFQATT and SNEGSKA (reference sequence). The CDR3 runs to 15 residues. The chain's CDR3 is CSASTAGQGRETQYF. CDR3 in DNA: TGCAGTGCTAGCACCGCTGGACAGGGACGGGAGACCCAGTACTTC.

V and J are TRBV28 and TRBJ2-5; TRBD2 might be the D (5 bases). Germline assignment: CDR1 MDHEN and CDR2 SYDVKM. The CDR3 contains 14 residues. The V end lost 3 bases, the J end lost 7 bases, and 15 bases lay between the germline ends. The CDR3 nucleotides are TGTGCCAGCAGTTTCCGGGATCTTGAGGGGACCCAGTACTTC. Protein: CASSFRDLEGTQYF.